This TCR beta chain appears in the sequencing data of a study of shared clonotypes between healthy human individuals. The study's findings and limits: Some naive CD4 clonotypes, around 4.7%, turned up in common across a few donors.

In its sample, this clone was seen once. Its antigen remains unidentified. Trimming removed 0 bases at V and 5 bases at J, with 9 bases between. Germline V lookup: CDR1 SGDLS, CDR2 YYNGEE. The CDR3 extends over 14 amino acids. Sequencing was at deep level. Profiling relied on immunoSEQ multiplex PCR, and the TCRdb table lists in-frame clones only, not all of them. The profile shows 300,000 to 400,000 clones, roughly 87% of them singletons. The clonotype comes from a man between 18 and 35 years old in good health. Sequencing used memory CD8+ T cells sorted from blood. Indicated subset: CD45RO+ cells pooled with CCR7-negative TemRA cells. The chain is built from TRBV9 and TRBJ2-1; unclear D gene. CDR3 amino acids: CASSVESKDNEQFF. CDR3 DNA sequence: TGTGCCAGCAGCGTAGAATCCAAGGACAATGAGCAGTTCTTC.